Listed below are T cell receptor beta chains from one sample, sequenced in a study of blood T cell repertoires in COVID-19. Method: immunoSEQ multiplex PCR; TCRdb's copy keeps in-frame clones and lacks some. The table shows around 220,000 clones, with 87% occurring only once. The source material was peripheral blood. The receptor set was obtained from a man in his forties with active or convalescent COVID-19. Each CDR3 is given with its conserved first and last residue. Fields, in order: J gene, clone size, V gene, D gene, CDR3 length, CDR3 protein, CDR3 DNA. A D gene is named only where the DNA matches it firmly. Clone size appears in some rows only: once, few, many, or a class for an expanded clone.

j_call: TRBJ1-2
clone_size: -
v_call: TRBV5-6
d_call: -
cdr3_length: 12
cdr3_aa: CASSRTSYGYTF
cdr3_nt: TGTGCCAGCAGCCGAACTTCCTATGGCTACACCTTC

j_call: TRBJ2-1
clone_size: -
v_call: TRBV27
d_call: TRBD2
cdr3_length: 15
cdr3_aa: CASSSSGGPYNEQFF
cdr3_nt: TGTGCCAGCAGTTCTAGCGGGGGGCCCTACAATGAGCAGTTCTTC

j_call: TRBJ2-7
clone_size: few
v_call: TRBV18
d_call: TRBD2
cdr3_length: 17
cdr3_aa: CASSPLGGGTSRYEQYF
cdr3_nt: TGTGCCAGCTCACCTCTGGGAGGCGGGACTAGTAGGTACGAGCAGTACTTC

j_call: TRBJ1-2
clone_size: -
v_call: TRBV29-1
d_call: TRBD1
cdr3_length: 12
cdr3_aa: CSGRQGDYGYTF
cdr3_nt: TGCAGCGGGAGACAGGGAGATTATGGCTACACCTTC

j_call: TRBJ1-2
clone_size: once
v_call: TRBV19
d_call: -
cdr3_length: 14
cdr3_aa: CASSMDLVRRGYTF
cdr3_nt: TGTGCCAGTAGTATGGATTTGGTCCGCAGGGGCTACACCTTC

j_call: TRBJ2-5
clone_size: -
v_call: TRBV6-6
d_call: -
cdr3_length: 14
cdr3_aa: CASSYSQVKETQYF
cdr3_nt: TGTGCCAGCAGTTACTCGCAGGTCAAAGAGACCCAGTACTTC

j_call: TRBJ1-5
clone_size: -
v_call: TRBV9
d_call: -
cdr3_length: 14
cdr3_aa: CASSVGQGNQPQHF
cdr3_nt: TGTGCCAGCAGCGTAGGTCAGGGCAATCAGCCCCAGCATTTT

j_call: TRBJ2-2
clone_size: -
v_call: TRBV10-2
d_call: TRBD2
cdr3_length: 14
cdr3_aa: CASGIAGAAGELFF
cdr3_nt: TGCGCCAGCGGGATAGCGGGAGCGGCCGGGGAGCTGTTTTTT

j_call: TRBJ2-7
clone_size: -
v_call: TRBV5-6
d_call: -
cdr3_length: 14
cdr3_aa: CASSLAARAYEQYF
cdr3_nt: TGTGCCAGCAGCTTGGCCGCCAGGGCCTACGAGCAGTACTTC

j_call: TRBJ2-3
clone_size: -
v_call: TRBV7-2
d_call: -
cdr3_length: 12
cdr3_aa: CASSSFGDTQYF
cdr3_nt: TGTGCCAGCAGTTCGTTCGGGGATACGCAGTATTTT

j_call: TRBJ1-5
clone_size: -
v_call: TRBV6-1
d_call: TRBD1
cdr3_length: 18
cdr3_aa: CASSEPPTGVVGNQPQHF
cdr3_nt: TGTGCCAGCAGTGAACCTCCGACAGGGGTCGTGGGGAATCAGCCCCAGCATTTT

j_call: TRBJ2-2
clone_size: -
v_call: TRBV4-1
d_call: TRBD2
cdr3_length: 19
cdr3_aa: CASSPPERRMTGGTGELFF
cdr3_nt: TGCGCCAGCAGCCCCCCGGAGAGGAGGATGACGGGAGGGACCGGGGAGCTGTTTTTT

j_call: TRBJ1-2
clone_size: -
v_call: TRBV11-2
d_call: -
cdr3_length: 15
cdr3_aa: CASSSALQGNYGYTF
cdr3_nt: TGTGCCAGCAGCTCAGCTCTACAGGGTAACTATGGCTACACCTTC

j_call: TRBJ2-5
clone_size: -
v_call: TRBV3-1/TRBV3-2
d_call: TRBD1
cdr3_length: 16
cdr3_aa: CASSLSGTGGRKTQYF
cdr3_nt: TGTGCCAGCAGCCTCTCCGGGACAGGGGGCAGGAAGACCCAGTACTTC

j_call: TRBJ1-1
clone_size: -
v_call: TRBV5-1
d_call: TRBD1
cdr3_length: 15
cdr3_aa: CASLDPGQGNTEAFF
cdr3_nt: TGCGCCAGTTTAGACCCGGGACAGGGGAACACTGAAGCTTTCTTT

j_call: TRBJ2-7
clone_size: -
v_call: TRBV28
d_call: TRBD1
cdr3_length: 16
cdr3_aa: CASSWAGTGVDYEQYF
cdr3_nt: TGTGCCAGCAGTTGGGCCGGGACAGGCGTGGACTACGAGCAGTACTTC

j_call: TRBJ1-2
clone_size: -
v_call: TRBV7-9
d_call: -
cdr3_length: 13
cdr3_aa: CASSRDTDYGYTF
cdr3_nt: TGTGCCAGCAGCCGGGACACCGACTATGGCTACACCTTC

j_call: TRBJ1-2
clone_size: -
v_call: TRBV3-1/TRBV3-2
d_call: -
cdr3_length: 15
cdr3_aa: CASSQEARVSYGYTF
cdr3_nt: TGTGCCAGCAGCCAAGAAGCCAGGGTTTCATATGGCTACACCTTC

j_call: TRBJ1-3
clone_size: -
v_call: TRBV5-6
d_call: -
cdr3_length: 14
cdr3_aa: CASSRTVSGNTIYF
cdr3_nt: TGTGCCAGCAGCCGGACAGTCTCTGGAAACACCATATATTTT

j_call: TRBJ2-5
clone_size: -
v_call: TRBV3-1/TRBV3-2
d_call: -
cdr3_length: 15
cdr3_aa: CASSQDRAGPETQYF
cdr3_nt: TGTGCCAGCAGCCAAGACCGTGCAGGGCCGGAGACCCAGTACTTC

j_call: TRBJ1-4
clone_size: -
v_call: TRBV29-1
d_call: TRBD1
cdr3_length: 12
cdr3_aa: CSVGTGREKLFF
cdr3_nt: TGCAGCGTTGGGACAGGGAGGGAAAAACTGTTTTTT

j_call: TRBJ1-1
clone_size: -
v_call: TRBV28
d_call: TRBD1
cdr3_length: 14
cdr3_aa: CASYGQGANTEAFF
cdr3_nt: TGTGCCAGCTATGGACAGGGGGCTAACACTGAAGCTTTCTTT

j_call: TRBJ2-7
clone_size: -
v_call: TRBV1
d_call: -
cdr3_length: 17
cdr3_aa: CTSSQELPGTDDYEQYF
cdr3_nt: TGCACCAGCAGCCAAGAACTTCCCGGGACAGACGATTACGAGCAGTACTTC

j_call: TRBJ2-3
clone_size: -
v_call: TRBV25-1
d_call: -
cdr3_length: 14
cdr3_aa: CASSETGYADTQYF
cdr3_nt: TGTGCCAGCAGTGAGACAGGTTACGCAGATACGCAGTATTTT

j_call: TRBJ1-1
clone_size: -
v_call: TRBV27
d_call: -
cdr3_length: 14
cdr3_aa: CASSLSRGGTEAFF
cdr3_nt: TGTGCCAGCAGTTTATCGCGCGGTGGCACTGAAGCTTTCTTT

j_call: TRBJ2-1
clone_size: -
v_call: TRBV7-3
d_call: -
cdr3_length: 14
cdr3_aa: CASSPHGGYNEQFF
cdr3_nt: TGTGCCAGCAGCCCTCACGGTGGCTACAATGAGCAGTTCTTC

j_call: TRBJ1-3
clone_size: -
v_call: TRBV4-1
d_call: -
cdr3_length: 16
cdr3_aa: CASSQFQQGGGNTIYF
cdr3_nt: TGCGCCAGCAGCCAATTTCAGCAGGGTGGAGGAAACACCATATATTTT

j_call: TRBJ1-2
clone_size: once
v_call: TRBV18
d_call: -
cdr3_length: 15
cdr3_aa: CASSPEVGGDYGYTF
cdr3_nt: TGTGCCAGCTCACCAGAGGTAGGGGGAGACTATGGCTACACCTTC

j_call: TRBJ1-3
clone_size: -
v_call: TRBV5-1
d_call: TRBD1
cdr3_length: 17
cdr3_aa: CASSLSPRQGAGNTIYF
cdr3_nt: TGCGCCAGCAGCTTAAGCCCCAGGCAGGGGGCTGGAAACACCATATATTTT

j_call: TRBJ2-7
clone_size: -
v_call: TRBV3-1/TRBV3-2
d_call: -
cdr3_length: 15
cdr3_aa: CASSQLVGQVYEQYF
cdr3_nt: TGTGCCAGCAGCCAACTGGTGGGACAAGTCTACGAGCAGTACTTC

j_call: TRBJ2-5
clone_size: -
v_call: TRBV7-3
d_call: TRBD1
cdr3_length: 13
cdr3_aa: CASRDRAGETQYF
cdr3_nt: TGTGCCAGCAGGGACAGGGCGGGAGAGACCCAGTACTTC

j_call: TRBJ1-1
clone_size: -
v_call: TRBV11-2
d_call: -
cdr3_length: 12
cdr3_aa: CASSGRDTEAFF
cdr3_nt: TGTGCCAGCAGCGGCAGGGACACTGAAGCTTTCTTT

j_call: TRBJ1-1
clone_size: -
v_call: TRBV28
d_call: -
cdr3_length: 13
cdr3_aa: CASSPLGPLEAFF
cdr3_nt: TGTGCCAGCAGTCCATTGGGCCCTCTTGAAGCTTTCTTT

j_call: TRBJ1-1
clone_size: -
v_call: TRBV6-5
d_call: -
cdr3_length: 16
cdr3_aa: CASSYSREPSRGEAFF
cdr3_nt: TGTGCCAGCAGTTACTCTCGAGAACCATCGCGGGGTGAAGCTTTCTTT

j_call: TRBJ2-7
clone_size: -
v_call: TRBV15
d_call: TRBD2
cdr3_length: 15
cdr3_aa: CATSREGTSSNEQYF
cdr3_nt: TGTGCCACCAGCAGAGAGGGGACTAGTTCCAACGAGCAGTACTTC

j_call: TRBJ1-6
clone_size: -
v_call: TRBV9
d_call: -
cdr3_length: 16
cdr3_aa: CASTPGGSPYNSPLHF
cdr3_nt: TGTGCCAGCACCCCCGGCGGCTCGCCCTATAATTCACCCCTCCACTTT

j_call: TRBJ1-5
clone_size: once
v_call: TRBV7-2
d_call: TRBD1
cdr3_length: 14
cdr3_aa: CASSFRTGNQPQHF
cdr3_nt: TGTGCCAGCAGCTTCCGGACAGGGAATCAGCCCCAGCATTTT

j_call: TRBJ2-7
clone_size: -
v_call: TRBV2
d_call: -
cdr3_length: 15
cdr3_aa: CASSATRADFGEQYF
cdr3_nt: TGTGCCAGCAGCGCGACTAGAGCGGATTTCGGCGAGCAGTACTTC

j_call: TRBJ2-2
clone_size: -
v_call: TRBV5-1
d_call: -
cdr3_length: 15
cdr3_aa: CASSLGTGDTGELFF
cdr3_nt: TGCGCCAGCAGCCTCGGGACGGGGGACACCGGGGAGCTGTTTTTT

j_call: TRBJ1-1
clone_size: -
v_call: TRBV12-3/TRBV12-4
d_call: -
cdr3_length: 13
cdr3_aa: CASRTTVNTEAFF
cdr3_nt: TGTGCCAGCAGGACGACAGTAAACACTGAAGCTTTCTTT

j_call: TRBJ1-4
clone_size: -
v_call: TRBV3-1/TRBV3-2
d_call: -
cdr3_length: 16
cdr3_aa: CASSQSLWAVNEKLFF
cdr3_nt: TGTGCCAGCAGCCAAAGTCTTTGGGCAGTAAATGAAAAACTGTTTTTT

j_call: TRBJ1-2
clone_size: -
v_call: TRBV29-1
d_call: -
cdr3_length: 14
cdr3_aa: CSVREGGLDYGYTF
cdr3_nt: TGCAGCGTCCGGGAGGGAGGGTTAGACTATGGCTACACCTTC